One sample yielded the 20 T cell receptor beta chains listed below, sequenced in a study of CXCR3-negative and CXCR3-positive naive CD8 T cells (dated 2019 in TCRdb). Overall results and qualifications from the work: Compared with CXCR3-negative naive cells, CXCR3-positive naive cells had TRB CDR3s with higher hydrophobicity (lower Kidera factor 4), lower energy, and higher strength and volume indices.

The sample was run on a NextSeq 550. The Human TCR Profiling Kit (MiLaboratory) was used to prepare UMI-labeled 5' RACE TRB cDNA libraries. The reads underwent TCRdb reprocessing, giving one record for each CDR3 protein sequence and no DNA. The data table for this sample lists over 50,000 distinct CDR3 sequences. Of the sample, roughly 0.75% falls within the top ten clones. Their antigens are not known. Sequenced input: naive CXCR3+ CD8+ T cells from blood. The sample's cell subset or site label, decoded: CD45RO-CCR7+CD27+CD95- naive CD8+ T cells expressing CXCR3 (TNR3+). The receptors were gathered from a human donor in good health. Some clones in this sample may be carry-over from other donors' samples.

The chain has TRBV19 and TRBJ2-7. The CDR3 has 13 residues. The germline CDR1 and CDR2 sequences are LNHDA and SQIVND (reference sequence). The CDR3 protein is CASSILDSYEQYF.

V usage is TRBV7-9 and J usage is TRBJ2-3; TCRdb's D call of TRBD2 is untestable without DNA. CDR1 is SEHNR, CDR2 FQNEAQ, per germline (reference sequence). The CDR3 spans 14 residues. This CDR3 reads CASLRGPAGGTVYF. Full variable domain (remainder filled in from reference TRBV7-9 and TRBJ2-3): DTGVSQNPRHKITKRGQNVTFRCDPISEHNRLYWYRQTLGQGPEFLTYFQNEAQLEKSRLLSDRFSAERPKGSFSTLEIQRTEQGDSAMYLCASLRGPAGGTVYFGPGTRLTVL.

The chain combines TRBV5-6 with TRBJ2-7. The CDR3 length is 13 residues. Germline V gene data show CDR1 as SGHDT and CDR2 as YYEEEE. The CDR3 is CASSLSSADEQYF.

The chain employs TRBV7-2 and TRBJ2-4; the TCRdb D gene call, TRBD1, has no DNA to confirm it. This CDR3 contains 15 residues. Germline CDR1 SGHTA, CDR2 FQGNSA. CDR3 residues: CASSSPGQPQNIQYF.

This sequence joins TRBV10-3 and TRBJ2-1. The length of the CDR3 is 15 residues. Germline CDR1 reads ENHRY; CDR2 reads SYGVKD. CDR3 amino acids: CAISADSSYVNEQFF.

This clonotype is identified as medium-sized from frequency. The rearrangement uses TRBV11-3 and TRBJ2-7; TCRdb reports TRBD1, a call that lacks DNA to check it against. Germline V CDR1 and CDR2: SGHNT, YENEEA. CDR3 length: 15 residues. This CDR3 is CASSLGGGRTYEQYF.

The V call is TRBV29-1, the J call TRBJ2-5; the TCRdb call, TRBD1, lacks DNA for checking. The germline gives CDR1 SQVTM, CDR2 ANQGSEA. The CDR3 has 14 amino acids. The CDR3 spells CSVASGGFGETQYF.

J is TRBJ2-7 and V is TRBV5-1; without DNA, the TCRdb call of TRBD2 cannot be checked. CDR1 is SGHRS, CDR2 YFSETQ, per germline. This CDR3 contains 16 residues. This chain's CDR3 is CASSSRNSGATYEQYF.

This chain links TRBV29-1 with TRBJ2-7; there is no DNA to check the TCRdb D call of TRBD2. CDR1 is SQVTM, CDR2 ANQGSEA, per germline. The CDR3 spans 13 residues. CDR3 in amino acids: CSVETGGPGEQYF.

J is TRBJ1-1 and V is TRBV10-1. The CDR3 is 12 amino acids. CDR1 and CDR2 (germline): WNHNN, SYGVQD (reference sequence). Here the CDR3 reads CASSESPTGAFF.

This chain uses TRBV30 with TRBJ1-1; the TCRdb D gene call, TRBD1, has no DNA to confirm it. Germline loops: CDR1 GTSNPN, CDR2 SVGIG (reference sequence). The CDR3 is 13 amino acids. The CDR3 spells CAWSVVPNTEAFF. Filled out from reference TRBV30 and TRBJ1-1, the complete variable domain reads SQTIHQWPATLVQPVGSPLSLECTVEGTSNPNLYWYRQAAGRGLQLLFYSVGIGQISSEVPQNLSASRPQDRQFILSSKKLLLSDSGFYLCAWSVVPNTEAFFGQGTRLTVV.

The V call is TRBV4-3, the J call TRBJ2-5; the D call from TCRdb, TRBD2, cannot be confirmed without DNA. Germline values: CDR1 LGHNA, CDR2 YSLEER. CDR3 size: 15 residues. This CDR3 is CASSQDAAGPETQYF.

This chain links TRBV15 with TRBJ2-2; no DNA is available, so the TRBD1 call from TCRdb remains unchecked. The germline V gene has CDR1 LNHNV and CDR2 YYDKDF (reference sequence). CDR3 length: 15 residues. This CDR3 is CATSVGRQSVGELFF.

The chain is built from TRBV20-1 and TRBJ2-1. The CDR3 runs to 15 residues. Germline lookup yields CDR1 DFQATT and CDR2 SNEGSKA (reference sequence). The CDR3 loop reads CSARDVGSSYNEQFF.

V and J are TRBV6-4 and TRBJ2-3; TCRdb selects TRBD1, and the lack of DNA leaves this call unchecked. CDR1 is MRHNA and CDR2 is SNTAGT in the germline V gene. The CDR3 contains 15 residues. The CDR3 is CASSDKGDLSDTQYF.

The chain recombines TRBV7-6 with TRBJ2-1; absent DNA, TCRdb's TRBD2 call cannot be checked. CDR1 and CDR2 from the germline V gene are SGHVS and FNYEAQ. CDR3 size: 18 residues. The CDR3 here is CASSFGSGGAGGLIEQFF. The whole variable domain, filled in from reference TRBV7-6 and TRBJ2-1, reads GAGVSQSPRYKVTKRGQDVALRCDPISGHVSLYWYRQALGQGPEFLTYFNYEAQQDKSGLPNDRFSAERPEGSISTLTIQRTEQRDSAMYRCASSFGSGGAGGLIEQFFGPGTRLTVL.

Here the CDR3 reads CASSQVLYGAKNIQYF. V usage is TRBV3-1 and J usage is TRBJ2-4. The CDR3 totals 16 residues. CDR1 and CDR2 from the germline V gene are LGHDT and YNNKEL (reference sequence).

The CDR3 protein is CASSEDSGELFF. The rearrangement uses TRBV6-6 and TRBJ2-2. The germline gives CDR1 MNHNY, CDR2 SVGAGI (reference sequence). The CDR3 sequence is 12 residues long.

This chain joins TRBV2 and TRBJ2-7. Germline lookup yields CDR1 SNHLY and CDR2 FYNNEI. CDR3 size: 13 residues. The CDR3: CASSEVGRYEQYF.

The chain has TRBV12-3 or TRBV12-4 and TRBJ2-3; there is no DNA to check the TCRdb D call of TRBD2. The CDR3 is 13 amino acids. The chain's CDR3 is CASSFEGQDTQYF.